The rows below give T cell receptor beta chains drawn from one sample of a study of T cell responses to AZD1222 COVID-19 vaccine. Using immunoSEQ multiplex PCR, the repertoire was profiled, and TCRdb retains in-frame clones only, with some absent. The sample carries more than 150,000 clones, more than 90% recorded once. Sequencing used peripheral blood, obtained 28 days after the second AZD1222 dose. Receptor source: an adult who received the AZD1222 COVID-19 vaccine. CDR3s leave out the opening cysteine and the closing phenylalanine or tryptophan. Fields, in order: CDR3 length, J gene, V gene, CDR3 protein.

>11|TRBJ1-2|TRBV19
ASSVGTGAGYT
>13|TRBJ2-2|TRBV3-1/TRBV3-2
ASRLAGVRSGELF
>17|TRBJ1-2|TRBV7-8
ASSLGHSGTGSFVHGYT
>14|TRBJ2-5|TRBV13
ASSSGTSGGQETQY
>13|TRBJ2-7|TRBV5-1
ASSLWAGGTYEQY
>10|TRBJ1-2|TRBV5-8
ASSPPPYGYT
>14|TRBJ2-3|TRBV10-3
AISESASGVTDTQY
>10|TRBJ1-5|TRBV11-2
ASSQSNQPQH
>14|TRBJ2-3|TRBV7-2
ASSLALLGGTDTQY
>12|TRBJ1-3|TRBV5-1
ASSLVGFGNTIY
>15|TRBJ1-4|TRBV13
ASSLARRTATNEKLF
>11|TRBJ1-2|TRBV12-3/TRBV12-4
ASSLGDDYGYT
>13|TRBJ1-2|TRBV11-3
ASSLVTGRYYGYT
>13|TRBJ1-1|TRBV29-1
SVVWGPYVNTEAF
>14|TRBJ2-5|TRBV5-8
ASSWTGTGGGETQY
>15|TRBJ2-3|TRBV24-1
ATSDFFGRASTDTQY
>15|TRBJ2-6|TRBV4-2
ASSPGQGFSGANVLT
>13|TRBJ2-3|TRBV7-3
ASSLRDRPTDTQY
>14|TRBJ2-5|TRBV7-9
ASSFNPRSGQETQY
>15|TRBJ2-2|TRBV7-2
ASSSIAGGLNTGELF
>13|TRBJ1-5|TRBV19
ASSISGQALQPQH
>13|TRBJ2-6|TRBV5-1
ASSQGGSGANVLT
>13|TRBJ1-1|TRBV25-1
ASSEYTGGSSEAF
>12|TRBJ1-2|TRBV28
ASNQPPGAYGYT
>12|TRBJ1-2|TRBV5-1
ASSGIGVRYGYT
>13|TRBJ2-3|TRBV9
ASSGTSRFTDTQY
>14|TRBJ1-4|TRBV19
ASSPRTTATNEKLF